This T cell receptor beta chain was recorded in a study of blood T cells in healthy people across ages. The germline V and J ends were trimmed by 2 bases and 2 bases, with 11 bases remaining between them. The germline CDR1 and CDR2 sequences are MNHEY and SVGEGT. The CDR3 consists of 15 residues. Study results and limitations: Any changes in expanded clonotypes were possibly confounded, as donor CMV status remained unknown.

Comment on this clonotype: As yet, its antigen is unknown.

Using a J-beta primer mix together with a sample-barcoded 5' primer, a second PCR was run for about 7 to 12 cycles. Unique molecular identifiers of 12 random nucleotides labeled each cDNA. TCRdb reprocessed the 5' RACE reads with MiXCR, giving one entry per CDR3 protein. The sample records about 1,400,000 distinct CDR3 sequences, around 59% being singletons. Source material: blood. The receptor was isolated from a man between 18 and 29 years old in good health. This chain joins TRBV6-2 or TRBV6-3 and TRBJ2-3; D possibly corresponds to TRBD1 (6 bases). The CDR3: CASSYDDRHTDTQYF. The CDR3 DNA sequence: TGTGCCAGCAGTTACGACGACAGGCACACAGATACGCAGTATTTT.